These 20 T cell receptor beta chains share one sample of origin, sequenced in a study of T cells in Graves' hyperthyroidism and ophthalmopathy. RNA transcripts yielded amplified TCR beta CDR3 regions. TCR CDR3 underwent first-round RT-PCR with the HTBI primer set. TCRdb fed the multiplex PCR reads into MiXCR, producing one record per CDR3 protein. The data contain about 690,000 distinct CDR3 sequences, approximately 15% of them singletons. The specimen sequenced was blood. These TCRs come from a man in his fifties or sixties with Graves' hyperthyroidism.

This clonotype was counted at least ten times. This chain uses TRBV10-3 with TRBJ1-6; 9 nucleotides match TRBD1. The V gene end was trimmed by 0 bases and the J gene end by 6 bases; junction bases not matched to a gene: 9. The CDR3 has 18 residues. Looked up from germline, CDR1 is ENHRY and CDR2 is SYGVKD. The CDR3 DNA sequence: TGTGCCATCAGTGAGTCCAATCTCGGGACAGGGTTTAATTCACCCCTCCACTTT. Residues: CAISESNLGTGFNSPLHF.

The chain carries TRBV4-1 and TRBJ2-2; possibly TRBD1 for D (6 bases). The CDR3 spans 14 residues. The germline V gene has CDR1 MGHRA and CDR2 YSYEKL. V lost 9 bases to trimming and J lost 4 bases, with 15 bases between them. This chain's CDR3 is CASGLTGGTGELFF. The CDR3 DNA follows: TGCGCCAGTGGCCTGACAGGCGGCACCGGGGAGCTGTTTTTT.

The chain couples TRBV10-1 to TRBJ2-7; D is uncertain. Germline V lookup: CDR1 WNHNN, CDR2 SYGVQD (reference sequence). Trimming took off 3 bases at V and 6 bases at J, with 6 bases between the two ends. The CDR3 loop spans 11 amino acids. In nucleotides, the CDR3 is TGCGCCAGCAGTGATGACGCCGAGCAGTACTTC. As protein: CASSDDAEQYF.

As concerns this clonotype: Only one base separates this from a far larger clonotype, so it likely reflects a read error. The chain employs TRBV6-1 and TRBJ2-7; 8 bases are a match to TRBD1. Trimming cost V 4 bases and J 4 bases; bases outside gene matches: 0. Germline-derived CDR1 and CDR2 are MNHNS and SASEGT. The CDR3 contains 12 residues. In DNA form, the CDR3 reads TGTGCCAGCAGTGGGGACAGGTACGAGCAGTACTTC. Translating it yields CASSGDRYEQYF.

On this clonotype: Its ends do not fully match the called genes, so a read error is possible. The V gene is TRBV28, the J gene TRBJ1-6, with D tentatively TRBD1 (6 bases). Per the germline V gene, CDR1 is MDHEN and CDR2 is SYDVKM. The CDR3 loop spans 15 amino acids. The CDR3 spells CVSSLYGGRDSPLHF. The CDR3 coding sequence is TGTGTCAGCAGTTTATATGGGGGGCGCGATTCACCCCTCCACTTT.

This chain uses TRBV20-1 with TRBJ2-3, with D unclear. This CDR3 has 14 residues. V lost 6 bases and J 0 bases, leaving 13 bases between the germline ends. Germline V gene data show CDR1 as DFQATT and CDR2 as SNEGSKA (reference sequence). In nucleotides, the CDR3 is TGCAGTGCGATTCGCGGTTCTAGCACAGATACGCAGTATTTT. As protein: CSAIRGSSTDTQYF.

This clonotype showed up many times. The rearrangement uses TRBV30 and TRBJ2-3, with D perhaps assigned TRBD1 or TRBD2 (5 bases each). Germline V gives CDR1 GTSNPN, CDR2 SVGIG (reference sequence). This CDR3 region has 15 residues. Trimming removed 4 bases at V and 4 bases at J, with 18 bases between. The CDR3 region has the DNA TGTGCCTGGAATTCGGGGCAGGGAGCCTCAGATACGCAGTATTTT. This codes for CAWNSGQGASDTQYF. The whole variable domain, filled in from reference TRBV30 and TRBJ2-3, reads SQTIHQWPATLVQPVGSPLSLECTVEGTSNPNLYWYRQAAGRGLQLLFYSVGIGQISSEVPQNLSASRPQDRQFILSSKKLLLSDSGFYLCAWNSGQGASDTQYFGPGTRLTVL.

The rearrangement links TRBV4-1 to TRBJ2-7; no firm D call. The germline gives CDR1 MGHRA, CDR2 YSYEKL. V was shortened by 1 base and J by 3 bases, with 13 bases between the two germline ends. This CDR3 contains 15 residues. CDR3 region: CASSQGRGTHYEQYF. For the CDR3, the DNA is TGCGCCAGCAGCCAAGGGCGTGGCACCCACTACGAGCAGTACTTC.

This clonotype has a handful of counts. The V call is TRBV2, the J call TRBJ2-3; 7 nucleotides agree with TRBD2. With V trimmed by 5 bases and J by 0 bases, 5 bases remained unmatched. Per germline, CDR1 SNHLY and CDR2 FYNNEI. The CDR3 is made up of 15 amino acids. The CDR3 bases are TGTGCCAGCAGTTTACTAGCGTCTAGCACAGATACGCAGTATTTT. Amino acid sequence: CASSLLASSTDTQYF.

This clonotype has at least ten counts. The rearrangement uses TRBV19 and TRBJ1-1; 7 bases map to TRBD1. Germline CDR1 reads LNHDA; CDR2 reads SQIVND (reference sequence). The CDR3 contains 14 residues. Unmatched junction bases numbered 6, after V lost 3 bases and J lost 5 bases. The DNA of the CDR3 is TGTGCCAGTAGTATTCAGGGGGGACGTACTGAAGCTTTCTTT. Its translation is CASSIQGGRTEAFF.

This clonotype was recorded at least ten times. The rearrangement links TRBV9 to TRBJ1-2; D possibly corresponds to TRBD1 (5 bases). The CDR3 extends over 16 amino acids. V was trimmed by 3 bases and J by 0 bases, leaving 15 bases between them. Germline V gene sequence: CDR1 SGDLS, CDR2 YYNGEE. The CDR3 nucleotides read TGTGCCAGCAGCGGGCGTGGGGGGGAAGCTAACTATGGCTACACCTTC. It is translated as CASSGRGGEANYGYTF.

This sequence joins TRBV29-1 and TRBJ2-6; no reliable D call. The CDR3 is 13 residues long. V was cut by 5 bases and J by 2 bases, with 7 bases left in between. Germline CDR1 SQVTM, CDR2 ANQGSEA. The CDR3 loop reads CSVLGAGANVLTF. Here the CDR3 DNA reads TGCAGCGTTCTGGGCGCTGGGGCCAACGTCCTGACTTTC.

Remarks on this clonotype: A much larger clonotype is one base distant, so this may be a read error. V gene TRBV28 combines with J gene TRBJ1-2; D remains ambiguous. The CDR3 runs to 13 residues. Germline V gene lookup returns CDR1 MDHEN and CDR2 SYDVKM. V was clipped by 3 bases and J by 5 bases, with 10 bases between them. The CDR3 sequence: CASSLTRAYGYTF. DNA of the CDR3: TGTGCCAGCAGTTTGACTAGAGCTTATGGCTACACCTTC.

Only one count was recorded for this clonotype. This rearrangement joins TRBV7-3 to TRBJ2-2, with D tentatively TRBD2 (6 bases). The CDR3 spans 14 residues. V was cut by 3 bases and J by 6 bases, with 11 bases left in between. Germline loops: CDR1 SGHTA, CDR2 FQGTGA. For the CDR3, the DNA is TGTGCCAGCAGCTTCCAGGGCGGGGCCGGGGAGCTGTTTTTT. It is translated as CASSFQGGAGELFF.

The chain recombines TRBV11-2 with TRBJ1-1; TRBD1 agrees at 9 bases. After removal of 3 bases from V and 3 bases from J, the junction contained 5 bases not matched to a gene. Germline V gene lookup returns CDR1 SGHAT and CDR2 FQNNGV. The CDR3 runs 15 residues. The CDR3 sequence is CASSFTGGRDTEAFF. The CDR3 nucleotides are TGTGCCAGCAGCTTTACAGGGGGCAGGGACACTGAAGCTTTCTTT.

This clonotype was recorded many times. The CDR3 sequence: CATKGQASSYEQYF. In DNA form, the CDR3 reads TGTGCCACTAAGGGACAGGCCAGCTCCTACGAGCAGTACTTC. This chain connects TRBV15 to TRBJ2-7, with 8 bases identical to TRBD1. The CDR3 spans 14 residues. Germline CDR1 is LNHNV and CDR2 is YYDKDF (reference sequence). Unmatched junction bases numbered 7, after V lost 9 bases and J lost 0 bases.

This chain connects TRBV5-1 to TRBJ1-4, with 8 bases lining up with TRBD1. There are 17 residues in the CDR3. V was pared by 6 bases and J by 0 bases, with 10 bases of the junction left unmatched. The germline CDR1 and CDR2 sequences are SGHRS and YFSETQ. CDR3 bases: TGCGCCAGCAACTCCGACAGGGGAGTTTCAACTAATGAAAAACTGTTTTTT. Its protein product is CASNSDRGVSTNEKLFF. The variable domain in full, completed from reference TRBV5-1 and TRBJ1-4, reads KAGVTQTPRYLIKTRGQQVTLSCSPISGHRSVSWYQQTPGQGLQFLFEYFSETQRNKGNFPGRFSGRQFSNSRSEMNVSTLELGDSALYLCASNSDRGVSTNEKLFFGSGTQLSVL.

This clonotype was counted at least ten times. This chain connects TRBV6-1 to TRBJ1-6, with 11 bases identical to TRBD1. Germline CDR1 is MNHNS and CDR2 is SASEGT. The CDR3 extends over 15 amino acids. J gave up 13 bases and V 6 bases, and 11 bases lay outside the gene matches. The DNA for the CDR3 is TGTGCCAGCAGCCCGTCGGGACAGGGGGTTGATCCCCTCCACTTT. This translates into CASSPSGQGVDPLHF.

This clonotype was seen many times. V and J are TRBV11-2 and TRBJ2-7, with 7 bases matching TRBD1. V lost 4 bases and J lost 4; bases outside the gene matches: 10. CDR1 is SGHAT, CDR2 FQNNGV, per germline. This CDR3 has 15 residues. As DNA, the CDR3 is TGTGCCAGCAGCTGGAACCTCGCCAGGGGGTACGAGCAGTACTTC. This gives the protein CASSWNLARGYEQYF.

The table lists this clonotype with a few counts. V gene TRBV4-3 combines with J gene TRBJ1-2; perhaps TRBD1 as D (5 bases). Germline CDR1 and CDR2: LGHNA and YSLEER. With 3 bases removed from V and 1 base from J, the gap between germline ends came to 15 bases. The CDR3 is made up of 16 amino acids. CDR3 amino acids: CASSHSMDNFNYGYTF. The CDR3 DNA sequence: TGCGCCAGCAGCCATTCCATGGACAACTTTAACTATGGCTACACCTTC.